The 23 T cell receptor beta chains below were found in one sample sequenced in a study of identical twins. TCRdb reanalysed the 5' RACE reads using MiXCR and keeps one entry per CDR3 protein. This table has around 1.7 million distinct CDR3 sequences, around a third appearing once. Source material: cord blood. Receptor source: a newborn girl in good health.

The genes are TRBV28 and TRBJ2-7; 10 bases align to TRBD2. V was clipped by 11 bases and J by 2 bases; unmatched bases: 9. This CDR3 has 14 amino acids. CDR1 and CDR2 from the germline V gene are MDHEN and SYDVKM. Here the CDR3 reads CACRMGLATYEQYF. The CDR3 DNA sequence: TGTGCCTGTAGGATGGGACTAGCGACCTACGAGCAGTACTTC.

This clonotype was detected a few times. Sequence at one end of the junction differs from germline and may be a read error. This rearrangement joins TRBV20-1 to TRBJ2-1; D remains ambiguous. The DNA end is a closer match to TRBJ2-7, so the J assignment may be wrong. CDR1 is DFQATT and CDR2 is SNEGSKA in the germline V gene (reference sequence). This CDR3 comprises 12 residues. The CDR3 region is CSARQNYNEQYF. Here the CDR3 DNA reads TGTAGTGCTAGGCAGAACTACAATGAGCAGTACTTC.

This sequence joins TRBV2 and TRBJ2-3; D gene unclear. The germline gives CDR1 SNHLY, CDR2 FYNNEI. The CDR3 has 13 amino acids. Trimming pared 4 bases from V and 4 bases from J, leaving 9 bases between. CDR3 residues: CASSAMVADTQYF. CDR3 coding DNA: TGTGCCAGCAGTGCTATGGTGGCAGATACGCAGTATTTT. The variable domain in full, completed from reference TRBV2 and TRBJ2-3, reads EPEVTQTPSHQVTQMGQEVILRCVPISNHLYFYWYRQILGQKVEFLVSFYNNEISEKSEIFDDQFSVERPDGSNFTLKIRSTKLEDSAMYFCASSAMVADTQYFGPGTRLTVL.

This clonotype has a handful of counts. This rearrangement joins TRBV20-1 to TRBJ2-3, with 7 nucleotides matching TRBD2. Germline loops: CDR1 DFQATT, CDR2 SNEGSKA (reference sequence). Trimming removed 3 bases from V and 2 bases from J; junction bases left unmatched: 5. The CDR3 runs to 14 residues. CDR3 amino acids: CSASRLADTDTQYF. The CDR3 DNA reads TGCAGTGCTAGCCGTCTAGCGGACACAGATACGCAGTATTTT.

The chain joins TRBV25-1 to TRBJ1-6; no firm D call. In germline, CDR1 is MGHDK, CDR2 SYGVNS. The CDR3 has 15 residues. Trimming left V 4 bases short and J 7 bases short, with 14 bases between. The CDR3 sequence is CASSAPGVRNSPLHF. In DNA form, the CDR3 reads TGTGCCAGCAGTGCTCCTGGGGTGAGGAATTCACCCCTCCACTTT.

This clonotype was counted only a few times. The chain uses TRBV21-1 and TRBJ1-2; the table names TRBD1, a call not compared with the DNA. TRBV21-1 is designated a pseudogene. The CDR3 length is 13 residues. CDR3: CASSTPVNYGYTF. In DNA form, the CDR3 reads TGTGCCAGCAGCACCCCGGTCAACTATGGCTACACCTTC.

To note about this clonotype: At one end the junction does not follow the germline gene, possibly because of a read error. The chain recombines TRBV10-3 with TRBJ1-4; D may be TRBD1 (5 bases). The germline gives CDR1 ENHRY, CDR2 SYGVKD. The CDR3 contains 14 residues. Here the CDR3 reads CAISGQPTNEKPFF. CDR3 DNA: TGTGCCATCAGTGGACAGCCAACTAATGAAAAACCGTTTTTT.

This clonotype came up once. This CDR3 reads CASSRFLDHSNQPQHF. CDR3 in DNA: TGTGCCAGCAGCCGTTTCCTGGACCATAGCAATCAGCCCCAGCATTTT. The chain couples TRBV16 to TRBJ1-5; the D is unclear. The ends were cut back, 4 bases at V and 0 bases at J, with 13 bases in the middle. The CDR3 runs 16 residues. The V gene's germline CDR1 is KGHSY and CDR2 FQNENV.

This clonotype was seen ten or more times. The chain is built from TRBV5-1 and TRBJ2-3; TRBD2 matches at 13 bases. This CDR3 has 16 residues. V lost 4 bases and J lost 6; bases outside the gene matches: 8. Germline V gene data show CDR1 as SGHRS and CDR2 as YFSETQ. CDR3 nucleotide sequence: TGCGCCAGCAGCCAAGGACTAGCGGGAGCCAGTGATACGCAGTATTTT. Its protein is CASSQGLAGASDTQYF.

This clonotype was picked up a small number of times. This rearrangement joins TRBV4-1 to TRBJ1-4; the D is unclear. Germline assignment: CDR1 MGHRA and CDR2 YSYEKL. This CDR3 is built from 14 residues. Deletions cut 2 bases from V and 8 bases from J, with 12 bases between. The DNA of the CDR3 is TGCGCCAGCAGCCAACCCTTCCCCGGGGAAAAACTGTTTTTT. Amino acid sequence: CASSQPFPGEKLFF.

This chain connects TRBV6-2 or TRBV6-3 to TRBJ1-2; 7 bases agree with TRBD1. The CDR3 extends over 14 amino acids. V lost 2 bases and J lost 6; bases outside the gene matches: 6. Germline lookup yields CDR1 MNHEY and CDR2 SVGEGT. The CDR3 DNA reads TGTGCCAGCAGTTACCTGAGACAGGGAGATGGCTACACCTTC. Translated: CASSYLRQGDGYTF.

This clonotype was seen repeatedly, ten times or more. CDR3 loop: CASSLFASGGRYTYNEQFF. The CDR3 DNA follows: TGTGCCAGCAGTTTATTTGCTAGCGGGGGACGCTATACCTACAATGAGCAGTTCTTC. The chain employs TRBV28 and TRBJ2-1; 10 bases match TRBD2. The germline gives CDR1 MDHEN, CDR2 SYDVKM. The V and J ends lost 1 base and 2 bases, in that order; junction bases with no gene match: 11. This CDR3 comprises 19 residues. Full variable domain (outside the CDR3, taken from reference TRBV28 and TRBJ2-1): DVKVTQSSRYLVKRTGEKVFLECVQDMDHENMFWYRQDPGLGLRLIYFSYDVKMKEKGDIPEGYSVSREKKERFSLILESASTNQTSMYLCASSLFASGGRYTYNEQFFGPGTRLTVL.

This clonotype was detected a few times. The CDR3 region is CASSLVGTGPNEQFF. The CDR3 region has the DNA TGCGCCAGCAGCTTGGTCGGGACAGGACCAAACGAGCAGTTCTTC. V and J are TRBV5-1 and TRBJ2-1; 8 positions match TRBD1. The CDR3 totals 15 residues. With 0 bases clipped from V and 10 bases from J, the junction kept 9 bases outside the gene matches. Per the germline V gene, CDR1 is SGHRS and CDR2 is YFSETQ. The entire variable domain, with the rest obtained from reference TRBV5-1 and TRBJ2-1, is as follows: KAGVTQTPRYLIKTRGQQVTLSCSPISGHRSVSWYQQTPGQGLQFLFEYFSETQRNKGNFPGRFSGRQFSNSRSEMNVSTLELGDSALYLCASSLVGTGPNEQFFGPGTRLTVL.

This chain links TRBV7-9 with TRBJ1-4; TRBD1 might be the D (5 bases). Trimming removed 1 base at V and 1 base at J, with 10 bases between. In germline, CDR1 is SEHNR, CDR2 FQNEAQ (reference sequence). The CDR3 is 16 amino acids. The CDR3 coding sequence is TGTGCCAGCAGCTTAGGGACAATCCGAACTAATGAAAAACTGTTTTTT. Protein sequence: CASSLGTIRTNEKLFF.

This clonotype has just a few counts. CDR3 in DNA: TGCGCCAGCAGTGAGTCAAATTTACAGGGGAATGAGCAGTTCTTC. This translates into CASSESNLQGNEQFF. This chain uses TRBV10-2 with TRBJ2-1; 7 bases match TRBD1. Looked up from germline, CDR1 is WSHSY and CDR2 is SAAADI. The CDR3 contains 15 residues. J gave up 7 bases and V 0 bases, and 6 bases lay outside the gene matches.

J is TRBJ1-2 and V is TRBV7-2, with TRBD1 identical over 11 bases. The CDR3 is made up of 17 amino acids. CDR1 is SGHTA and CDR2 is FQGNSA in the germline V gene. The V and J ends lost 2 bases and 0 bases, in that order; junction bases with no gene match: 5. The CDR3 here is CASSLWTGGSANYGYTF. The CDR3 DNA is TGTGCCAGCAGCTTATGGACAGGGGGCTCAGCTAACTATGGCTACACCTTC.

The CDR3 DNA reads as TGTGCCAGCAGCGTCCGGACAGCCAACTATGGCTACACCTTC. This gives the protein CASSVRTANYGYTF. V gene TRBV9 combines with J gene TRBJ1-2; TRBD1 might be the D (6 bases). There are 14 residues in the CDR3. V was trimmed by 2 bases and J by 2 bases, leaving 10 bases between them. Germline V gene data show CDR1 as SGDLS and CDR2 as YYNGEE.

This clonotype came up a few times. V gene TRBV4-1 combines with J gene TRBJ2-5; possible D gene TRBD2, 5 bases. The germline CDR1 and CDR2 sequences are MGHRA and YSYEKL. There are 14 residues in the CDR3. V was cut by 0 bases and J by 8 bases, with 13 bases left in between. The CDR3 region has the DNA TGCGCCAGCAGCCAAGATTCACGGGATGGAACCCAGTACTTC. Translated, it gives CASSQDSRDGTQYF.

This clonotype has just a few counts. This sequence joins TRBV9 and TRBJ2-7, with 10 positions matching TRBD2. The J segment lost 0 bases and the V segment lost 4 bases, leaving 10 bases of the junction unmatched. CDR3 length equals 17 residues. Germline lookup yields CDR1 SGDLS and CDR2 YYNGEE. The CDR3 bases are TGTGCCAGCAGCACCTCTAGCGGGAGCGTCCTCTCCTACGAGCAGTACTTC. Translating gives CASSTSSGSVLSYEQYF.

The chain links TRBV5-1 to TRBJ2-3; 13 positions agree with TRBD2. With 3 bases clipped from V and 6 bases from J, the junction kept 10 bases outside the gene matches. Germline CDR1 SGHRS, CDR2 YFSETQ. The CDR3 is 17 amino acids. CDR3 in amino acids: CASSSALAGGLSDTQYF. CDR3 in DNA: TGCGCCAGCAGCTCGGCACTAGCGGGGGGGCTTAGCGATACGCAGTATTTT.

This clonotype has more than one count but fewer than ten. V and J are TRBV11-2 and TRBJ1-2; TRBD1 agrees at 11 bases. The CDR3 has 15 residues. J gave up 8 bases and V 5 bases, and 10 bases lay outside the gene matches. Germline V lookup: CDR1 SGHAT, CDR2 FQNNGV. The CDR3 protein is CASSLAGTGGGGYTF. CDR3 nucleotides: TGTGCCAGCAGCCTTGCCGGGACAGGGGGAGGAGGCTACACCTTC.

J is TRBJ1-5 and V is TRBV15; a possible D gene is TRBD1 (5 bases). The CDR3 runs to 15 residues. Germline CDR1 and CDR2: LNHNV and YYDKDF (reference sequence). V was shortened by 0 bases and J by 3 bases, with 9 bases between the two germline ends. In DNA, the CDR3 is TGTGCCACCAGCAGAGATGCAGGGTTCAATCAGCCCCAGCATTTT. Amino acid sequence: CATSRDAGFNQPQHF.

The chain uses TRBV4-1 and TRBJ1-2; the D is unclear. Germline CDR1 and CDR2: MGHRA and YSYEKL. V lost 4 bases and J 4 bases, leaving 13 bases between the germline ends. This CDR3 region has 14 residues. The CDR3 protein is CASSPSRAAYGYTF. The DNA for the CDR3 is TGCGCCAGCAGCCCAAGTCGGGCAGCCTATGGCTACACCTTC.